This T cell receptor beta chain was recovered during a study of T cell responses to AZD1222 COVID-19 vaccine. Some clones are missing from TCRdb's copy, which holds only in-frame ones; the method was immunoSEQ multiplex PCR. The table lists some 150,000 clones, 75% to 95% of them singletons. CDR3 length: 13 residues. This sequence was found in an adult who received the AZD1222 COVID-19 vaccine. V and J are TRBV21-1 and TRBJ1-2. TRBV21-1 is listed as a pseudogene. Sequencing was performed on peripheral blood, taken 28 days after the second AZD1222 dose. This chain's CDR3 is CASSKGEAYGYTF. Written as DNA, the CDR3 is TGTGCCAGCAGTAAAGGGGAGGCCTATGGCTACACCTTC.